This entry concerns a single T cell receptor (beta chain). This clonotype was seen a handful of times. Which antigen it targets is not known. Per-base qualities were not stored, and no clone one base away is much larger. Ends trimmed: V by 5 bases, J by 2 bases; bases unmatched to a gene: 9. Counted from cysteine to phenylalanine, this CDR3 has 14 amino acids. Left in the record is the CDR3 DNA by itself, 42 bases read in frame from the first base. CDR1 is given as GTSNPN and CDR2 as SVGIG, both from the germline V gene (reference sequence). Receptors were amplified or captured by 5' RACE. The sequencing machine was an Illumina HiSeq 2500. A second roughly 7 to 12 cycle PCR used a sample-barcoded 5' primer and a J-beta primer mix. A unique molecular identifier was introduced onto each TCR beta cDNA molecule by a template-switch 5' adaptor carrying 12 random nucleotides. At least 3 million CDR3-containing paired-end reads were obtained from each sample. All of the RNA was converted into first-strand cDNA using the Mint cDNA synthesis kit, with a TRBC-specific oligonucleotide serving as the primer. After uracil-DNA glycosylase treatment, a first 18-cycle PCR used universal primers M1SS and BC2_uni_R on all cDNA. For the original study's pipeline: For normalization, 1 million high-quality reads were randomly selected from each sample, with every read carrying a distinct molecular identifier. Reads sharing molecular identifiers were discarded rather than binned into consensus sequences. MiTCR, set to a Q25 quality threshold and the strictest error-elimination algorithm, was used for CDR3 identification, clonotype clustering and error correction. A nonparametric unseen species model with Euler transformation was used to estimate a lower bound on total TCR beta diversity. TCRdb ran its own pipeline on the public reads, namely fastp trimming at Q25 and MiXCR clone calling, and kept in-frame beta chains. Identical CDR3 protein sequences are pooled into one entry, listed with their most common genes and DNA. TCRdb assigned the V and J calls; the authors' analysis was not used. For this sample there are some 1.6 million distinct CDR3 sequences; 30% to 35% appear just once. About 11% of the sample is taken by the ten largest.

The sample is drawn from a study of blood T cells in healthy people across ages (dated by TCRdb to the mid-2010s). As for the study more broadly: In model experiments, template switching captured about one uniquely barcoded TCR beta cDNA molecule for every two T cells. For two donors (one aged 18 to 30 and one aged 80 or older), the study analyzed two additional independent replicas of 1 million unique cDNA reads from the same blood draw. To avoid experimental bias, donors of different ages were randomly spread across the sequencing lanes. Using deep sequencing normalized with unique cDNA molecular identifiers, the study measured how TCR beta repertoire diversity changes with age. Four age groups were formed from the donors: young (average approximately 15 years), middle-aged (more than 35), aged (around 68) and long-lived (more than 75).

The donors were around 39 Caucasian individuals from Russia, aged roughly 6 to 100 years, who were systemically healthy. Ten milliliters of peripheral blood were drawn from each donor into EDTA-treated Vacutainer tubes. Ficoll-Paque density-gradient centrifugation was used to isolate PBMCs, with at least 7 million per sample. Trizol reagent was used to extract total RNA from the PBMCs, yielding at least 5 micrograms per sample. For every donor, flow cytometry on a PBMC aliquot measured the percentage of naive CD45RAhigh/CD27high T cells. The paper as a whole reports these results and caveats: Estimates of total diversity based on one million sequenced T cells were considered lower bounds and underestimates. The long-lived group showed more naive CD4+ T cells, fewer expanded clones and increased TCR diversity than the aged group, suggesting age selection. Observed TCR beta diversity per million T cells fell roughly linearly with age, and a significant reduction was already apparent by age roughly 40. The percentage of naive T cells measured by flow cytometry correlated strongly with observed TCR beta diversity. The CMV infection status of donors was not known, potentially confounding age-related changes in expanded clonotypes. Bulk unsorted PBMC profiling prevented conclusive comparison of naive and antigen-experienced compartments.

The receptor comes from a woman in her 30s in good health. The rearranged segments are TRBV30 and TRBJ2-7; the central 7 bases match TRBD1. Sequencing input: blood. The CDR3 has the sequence CAWGTGTVTYEQYF. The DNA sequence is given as TGTGCCTGGGGGACCGGGACAGTCACCTACGAGCAGTACTTC.